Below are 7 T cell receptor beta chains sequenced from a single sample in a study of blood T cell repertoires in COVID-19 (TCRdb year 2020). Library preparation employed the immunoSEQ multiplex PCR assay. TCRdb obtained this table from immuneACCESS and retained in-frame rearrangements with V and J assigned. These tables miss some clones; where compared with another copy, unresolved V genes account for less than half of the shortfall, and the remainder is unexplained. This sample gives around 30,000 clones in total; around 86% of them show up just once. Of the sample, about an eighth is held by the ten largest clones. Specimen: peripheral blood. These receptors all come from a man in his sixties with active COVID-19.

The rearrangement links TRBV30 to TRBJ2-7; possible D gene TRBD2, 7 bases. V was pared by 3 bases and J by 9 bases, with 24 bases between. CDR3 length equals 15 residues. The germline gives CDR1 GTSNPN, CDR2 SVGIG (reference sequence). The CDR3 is CAWRGGASGIKGQYF. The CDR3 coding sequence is TGTGCCTGGAGGGGGGGGGCTAGCGGTATTAAGGGGCAGTACTTC.

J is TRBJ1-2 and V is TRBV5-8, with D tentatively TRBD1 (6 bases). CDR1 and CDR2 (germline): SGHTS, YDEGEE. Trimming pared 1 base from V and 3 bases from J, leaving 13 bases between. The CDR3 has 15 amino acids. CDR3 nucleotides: TGTGCCAGCAGCTTGACGGCCGCAGGGGACTATGGCTACACCTTC. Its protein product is CASSLTAAGDYGYTF.

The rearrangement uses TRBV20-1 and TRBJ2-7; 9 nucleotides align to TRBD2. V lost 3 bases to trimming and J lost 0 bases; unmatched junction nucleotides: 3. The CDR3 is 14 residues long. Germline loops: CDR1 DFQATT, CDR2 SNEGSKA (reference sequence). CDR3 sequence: CSASRGGASYEQYF. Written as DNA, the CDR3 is TGCAGTGCTAGTCGCGGGGGGGCCTCCTACGAGCAGTACTTC.

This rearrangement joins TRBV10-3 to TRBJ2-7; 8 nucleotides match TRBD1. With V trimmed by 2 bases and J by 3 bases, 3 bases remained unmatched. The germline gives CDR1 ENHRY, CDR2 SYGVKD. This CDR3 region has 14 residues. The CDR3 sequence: CAISEGQGLYEQYF. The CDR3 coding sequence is TGTGCCATCAGTGAGGGACAGGGACTCTACGAGCAGTACTTC.

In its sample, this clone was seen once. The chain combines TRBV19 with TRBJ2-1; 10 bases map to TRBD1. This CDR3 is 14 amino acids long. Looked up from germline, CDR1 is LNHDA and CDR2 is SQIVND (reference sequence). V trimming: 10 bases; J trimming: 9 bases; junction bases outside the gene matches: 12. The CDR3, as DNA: TGTGCCACCAATGGGGACAGGGGCGCGCGTGAGCAGTTCTTC. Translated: CATNGDRGAREQFF.

CDR3 DNA sequence: TGTGCCAGCAGCCGATATCGGGTTATGTCCTACAATGAGCAGTTCTTC. This sequence encodes CASSRYRVMSYNEQFF. The chain combines TRBV6-2 or TRBV6-3 with TRBJ2-1, with no clear D. CDR3 length: 16 residues. Trimming took off 6 bases at V and 1 base at J, with 16 bases between the two ends. From germline, CDR1 is MNHEY and CDR2 SVGEGT.

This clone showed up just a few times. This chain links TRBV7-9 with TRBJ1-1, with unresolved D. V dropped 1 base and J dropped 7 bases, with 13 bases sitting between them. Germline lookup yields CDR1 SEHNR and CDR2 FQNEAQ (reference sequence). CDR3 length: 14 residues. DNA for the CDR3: TGTGCCAGCAGCTTAGACCCGAGGTTTATTGAAGCTTTCTTT. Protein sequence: CASSLDPRFIEAFF.